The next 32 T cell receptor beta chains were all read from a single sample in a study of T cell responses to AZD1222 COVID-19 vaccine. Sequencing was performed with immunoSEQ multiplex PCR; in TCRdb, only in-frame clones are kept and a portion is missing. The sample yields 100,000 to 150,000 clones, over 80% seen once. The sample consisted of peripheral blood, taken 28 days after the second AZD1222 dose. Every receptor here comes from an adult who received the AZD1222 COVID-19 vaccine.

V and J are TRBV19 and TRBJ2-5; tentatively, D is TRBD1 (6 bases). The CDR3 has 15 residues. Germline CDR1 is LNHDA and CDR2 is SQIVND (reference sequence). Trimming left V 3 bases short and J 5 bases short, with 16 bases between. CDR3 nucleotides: TGTGCCAGTAGTATGGGCGGACAGACCGGGGAGACCCAGTACTTC. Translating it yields CASSMGGQTGETQYF.

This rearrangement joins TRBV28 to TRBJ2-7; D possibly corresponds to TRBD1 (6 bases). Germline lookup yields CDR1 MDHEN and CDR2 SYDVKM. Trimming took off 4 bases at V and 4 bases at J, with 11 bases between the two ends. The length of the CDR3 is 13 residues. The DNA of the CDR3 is TGTGCCAGCAGTTCCGTTGGACAGTACGAGCAGTACTTC. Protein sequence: CASSSVGQYEQYF.

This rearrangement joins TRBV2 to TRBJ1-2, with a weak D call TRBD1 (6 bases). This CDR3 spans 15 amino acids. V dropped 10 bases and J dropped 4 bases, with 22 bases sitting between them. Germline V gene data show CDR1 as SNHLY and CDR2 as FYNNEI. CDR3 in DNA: TGTGCCACCCCCGACCAAGCAGGGGTCATCTATGGCTACACCTTC. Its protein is CATPDQAGVIYGYTF.

CDR3 amino acids: CASSLSPLGEQYF. CDR3 nucleotides: TGTGCCAGCAGCTTGAGCCCCTTAGGTGAGCAGTACTTC. This chain connects TRBV5-4 to TRBJ2-7; D remains unclear. The CDR3 contains 13 residues. V dropped 1 base and J dropped 7 bases, with 12 bases sitting between them. Germline assignment: CDR1 SGHNT and CDR2 YYREEE (reference sequence).

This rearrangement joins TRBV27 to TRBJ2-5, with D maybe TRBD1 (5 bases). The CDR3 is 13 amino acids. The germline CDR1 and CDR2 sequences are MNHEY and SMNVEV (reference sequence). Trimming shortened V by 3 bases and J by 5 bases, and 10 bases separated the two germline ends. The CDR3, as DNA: TGTGCCAGCAGTTTTGCAGGGCGGGAGACCCAGTACTTC. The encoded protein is CASSFAGRETQYF.

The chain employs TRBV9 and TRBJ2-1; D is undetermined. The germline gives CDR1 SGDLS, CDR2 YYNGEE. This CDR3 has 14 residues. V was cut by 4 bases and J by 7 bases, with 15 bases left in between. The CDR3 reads CASSLRPEVNEQFF. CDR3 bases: TGTGCCAGCAGCCTGCGCCCCGAGGTAAATGAGCAGTTCTTC.

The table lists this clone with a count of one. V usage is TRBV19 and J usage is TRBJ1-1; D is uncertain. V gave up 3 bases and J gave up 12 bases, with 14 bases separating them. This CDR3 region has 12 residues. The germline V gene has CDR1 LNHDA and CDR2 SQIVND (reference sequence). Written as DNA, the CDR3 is TGTGCCAGTAGTATTATTTTGGGCCCTACTTTCTTT. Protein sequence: CASSIILGPTFF.

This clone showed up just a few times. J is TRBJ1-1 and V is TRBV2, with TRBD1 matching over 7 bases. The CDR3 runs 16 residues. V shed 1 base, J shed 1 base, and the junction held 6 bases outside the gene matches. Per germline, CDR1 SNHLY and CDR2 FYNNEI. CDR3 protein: CASSEDRGLGNTEAFF. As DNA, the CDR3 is TGTGCCAGCAGTGAAGACAGGGGCTTAGGGAACACTGAAGCTTTCTTT.

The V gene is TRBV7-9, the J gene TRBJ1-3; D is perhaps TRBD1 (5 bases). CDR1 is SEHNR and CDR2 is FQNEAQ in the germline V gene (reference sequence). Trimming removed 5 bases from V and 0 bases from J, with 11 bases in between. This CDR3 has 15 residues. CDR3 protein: CASSPGTVSGNTIYF. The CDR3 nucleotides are TGTGCCAGCAGCCCAGGGACGGTCTCTGGAAACACCATATATTTT.

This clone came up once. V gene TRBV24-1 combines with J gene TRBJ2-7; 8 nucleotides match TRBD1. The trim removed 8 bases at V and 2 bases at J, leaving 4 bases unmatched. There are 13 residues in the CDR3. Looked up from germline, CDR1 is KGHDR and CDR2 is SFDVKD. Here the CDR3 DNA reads TGTGCCACCATGAGACAGGGGACCTACGAGCAGTACTTC. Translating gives CATMRQGTYEQYF.

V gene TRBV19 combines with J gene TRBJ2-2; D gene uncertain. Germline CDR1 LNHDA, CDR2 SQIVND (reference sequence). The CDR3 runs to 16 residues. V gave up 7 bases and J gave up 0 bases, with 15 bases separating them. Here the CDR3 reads CASTSRRAPNTGELFF. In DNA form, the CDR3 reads TGTGCCAGTACCTCCCGCCGAGCGCCGAACACCGGGGAGCTGTTTTTT.

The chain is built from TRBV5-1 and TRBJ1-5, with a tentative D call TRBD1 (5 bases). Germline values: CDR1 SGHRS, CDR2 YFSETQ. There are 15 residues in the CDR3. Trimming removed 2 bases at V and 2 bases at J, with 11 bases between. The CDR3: CASSLGVGGNQPQHF. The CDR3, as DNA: TGCGCCAGCAGCTTAGGGGTTGGTGGCAATCAGCCCCAGCATTTT.

The chain's CDR3 is CASSQAPGQGGTEAFF. The CDR3 bases are TGCGCCAGCAGCCAAGCCCCGGGACAGGGGGGAACTGAAGCTTTCTTT. The chain uses TRBV4-1 and TRBJ1-1, with TRBD1 matching 11 bases. V lost 1 base, J lost 5 bases, and 6 bases stayed unmatched. Germline V gives CDR1 MGHRA, CDR2 YSYEKL. The CDR3 spans 16 residues.

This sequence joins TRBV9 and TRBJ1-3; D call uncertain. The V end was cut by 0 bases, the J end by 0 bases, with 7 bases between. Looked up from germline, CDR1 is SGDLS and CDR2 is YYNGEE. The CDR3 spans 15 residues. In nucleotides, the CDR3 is TGTGCCAGCAGCGTAGAGGACCTCTCTGGAAACACCATATATTTT. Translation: CASSVEDLSGNTIYF.

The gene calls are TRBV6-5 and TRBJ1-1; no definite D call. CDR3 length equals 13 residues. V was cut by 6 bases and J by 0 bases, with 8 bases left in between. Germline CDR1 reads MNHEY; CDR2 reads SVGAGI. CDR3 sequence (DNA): TGTGCCAGCAGAAAGAGGATGAACACTGAAGCTTTCTTT. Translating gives CASRKRMNTEAFF.

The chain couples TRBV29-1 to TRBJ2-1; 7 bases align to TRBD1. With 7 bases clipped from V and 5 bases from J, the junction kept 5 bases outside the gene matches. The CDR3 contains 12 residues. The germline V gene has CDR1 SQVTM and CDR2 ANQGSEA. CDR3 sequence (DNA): TGCAGCGCGGACAGGACGGACAATGAGCAGTTCTTC. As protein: CSADRTDNEQFF.

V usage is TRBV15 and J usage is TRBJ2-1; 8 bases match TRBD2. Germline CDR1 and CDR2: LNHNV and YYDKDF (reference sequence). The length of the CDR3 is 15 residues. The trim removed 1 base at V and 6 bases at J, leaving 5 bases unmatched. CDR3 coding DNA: TGTGCCACCAGCAGAGGCGGGGGGAGGCTCAATGAGCAGTTCTTC. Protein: CATSRGGGRLNEQFF.

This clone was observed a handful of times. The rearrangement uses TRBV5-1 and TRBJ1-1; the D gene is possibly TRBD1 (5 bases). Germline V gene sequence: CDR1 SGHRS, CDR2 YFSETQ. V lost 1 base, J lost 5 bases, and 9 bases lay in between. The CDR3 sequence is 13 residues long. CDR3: CASSLNWGTEAFF. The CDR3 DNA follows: TGCGCCAGCAGCTTGAACTGGGGGACTGAAGCTTTCTTT.

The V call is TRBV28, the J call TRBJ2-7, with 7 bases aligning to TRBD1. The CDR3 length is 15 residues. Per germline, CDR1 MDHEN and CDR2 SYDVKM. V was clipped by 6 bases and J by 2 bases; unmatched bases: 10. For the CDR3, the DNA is TGTGCCAGCAGAACAAGACAGGGTGTAACCTACGAGCAGTACTTC. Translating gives CASRTRQGVTYEQYF.

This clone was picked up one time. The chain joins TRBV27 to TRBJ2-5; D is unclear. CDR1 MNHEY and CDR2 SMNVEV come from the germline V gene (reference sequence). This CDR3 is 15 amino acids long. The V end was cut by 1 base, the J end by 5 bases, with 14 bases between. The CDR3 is CASSLWALGRETQYF. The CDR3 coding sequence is TGTGCCAGCAGTTTATGGGCTCTTGGAAGGGAGACCCAGTACTTC.

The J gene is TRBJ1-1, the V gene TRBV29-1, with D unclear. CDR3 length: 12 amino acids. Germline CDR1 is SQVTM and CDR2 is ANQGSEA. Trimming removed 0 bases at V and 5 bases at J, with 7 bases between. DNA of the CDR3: TGCAGCGTTGAAGATGGAAAGACTGAAGCTTTCTTT. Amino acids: CSVEDGKTEAFF.

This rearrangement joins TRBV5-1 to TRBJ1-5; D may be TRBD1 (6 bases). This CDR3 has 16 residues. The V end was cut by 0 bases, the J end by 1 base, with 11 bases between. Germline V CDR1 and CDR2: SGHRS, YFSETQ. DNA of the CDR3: TGCGCCAGCAGCTTGGGGACAGTAGCGAGCAATCAGCCCCAGCATTTT. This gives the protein CASSLGTVASNQPQHF.

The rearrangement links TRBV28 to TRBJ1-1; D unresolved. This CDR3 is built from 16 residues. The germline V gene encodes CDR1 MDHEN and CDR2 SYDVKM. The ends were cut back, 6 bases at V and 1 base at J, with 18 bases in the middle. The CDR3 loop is CASSGPTWQSNTEAFF. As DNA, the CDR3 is TGTGCCAGCAGCGGTCCGACTTGGCAGTCGAACACTGAAGCTTTCTTT.

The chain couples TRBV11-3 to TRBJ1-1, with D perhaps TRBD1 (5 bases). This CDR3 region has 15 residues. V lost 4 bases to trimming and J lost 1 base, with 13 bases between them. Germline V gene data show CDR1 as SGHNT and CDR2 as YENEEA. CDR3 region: CASSSGDRRNTEAFF. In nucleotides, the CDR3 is TGTGCCAGCAGCTCCGGGGACCGTAGGAACACTGAAGCTTTCTTT.

The CDR3 DNA sequence: TGTGCCATCCCCCGGACAGGACCAAACGCTGGCTACACCTTC. Translated, it gives CAIPRTGPNAGYTF. V gene TRBV10-3 combines with J gene TRBJ1-2; 7 bases agree with TRBD1. Looked up from germline, CDR1 is ENHRY and CDR2 is SYGVKD. This CDR3 is 14 amino acids long. V gave up 8 bases and J gave up 7 bases; unmatched junction bases: 13.

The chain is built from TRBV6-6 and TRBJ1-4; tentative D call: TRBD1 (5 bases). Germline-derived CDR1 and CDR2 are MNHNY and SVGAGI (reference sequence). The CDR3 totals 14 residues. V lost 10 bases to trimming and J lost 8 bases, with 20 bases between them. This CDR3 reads CATHSGLLWEKLFF. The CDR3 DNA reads TGTGCCACCCACTCAGGGCTCCTCTGGGAAAAACTGTTTTTT.

The CDR3 loop reads CASSWGLAGLYEQYF. DNA for the CDR3: TGTGCCAGCAGCTGGGGTTTAGCGGGATTATACGAGCAGTACTTC. The V gene is TRBV3-1 (or the pseudogene TRBV3-2), the J gene TRBJ2-7, with TRBD2 matching over 8 bases. Per the germline V gene, CDR1 is LGHDT and CDR2 is YNNKEL (reference sequence). The CDR3 loop spans 15 amino acids. V lost 5 bases to trimming and J lost 4 bases; unmatched junction nucleotides: 10.

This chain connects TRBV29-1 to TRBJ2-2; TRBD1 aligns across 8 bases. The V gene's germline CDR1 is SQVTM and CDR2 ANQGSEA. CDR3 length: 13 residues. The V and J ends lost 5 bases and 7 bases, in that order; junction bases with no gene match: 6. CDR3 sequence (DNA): TGCAGCGTTTCCAGGGGGCTTGACGGGGAGCTGTTTTTT. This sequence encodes CSVSRGLDGELFF.

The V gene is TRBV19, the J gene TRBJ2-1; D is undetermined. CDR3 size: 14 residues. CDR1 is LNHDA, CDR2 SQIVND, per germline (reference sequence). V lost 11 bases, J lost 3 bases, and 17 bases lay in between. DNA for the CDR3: TGTGCCGTAGGTGGACCTCCCGGCTACAATGAGCAGTTCTTC. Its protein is CAVGGPPGYNEQFF.

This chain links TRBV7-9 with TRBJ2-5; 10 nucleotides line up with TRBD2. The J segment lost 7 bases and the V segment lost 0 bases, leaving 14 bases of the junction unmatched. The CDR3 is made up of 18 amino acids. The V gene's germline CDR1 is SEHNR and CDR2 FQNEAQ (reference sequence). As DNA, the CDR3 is TGTGCCAGCAGCTTAGCGGCTAGCGGGGGCCCTACGGCGGGGACCCAGTACTTC. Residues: CASSLAASGGPTAGTQYF.

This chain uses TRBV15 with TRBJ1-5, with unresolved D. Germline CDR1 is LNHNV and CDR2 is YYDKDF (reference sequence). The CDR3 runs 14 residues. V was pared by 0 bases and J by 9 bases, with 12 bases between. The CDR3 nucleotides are TGTGCCACCAGCAGAGAGAAGGACCGGTGGCCCCAGCATTTT. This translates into CATSREKDRWPQHF.

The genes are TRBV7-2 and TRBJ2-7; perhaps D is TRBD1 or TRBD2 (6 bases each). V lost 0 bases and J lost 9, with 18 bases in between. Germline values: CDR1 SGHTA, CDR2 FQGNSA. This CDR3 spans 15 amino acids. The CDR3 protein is CASSLALGGFSVQYF. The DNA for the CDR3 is TGTGCCAGCAGCTTAGCGCTGGGGGGCTTTAGTGTGCAGTACTTC.